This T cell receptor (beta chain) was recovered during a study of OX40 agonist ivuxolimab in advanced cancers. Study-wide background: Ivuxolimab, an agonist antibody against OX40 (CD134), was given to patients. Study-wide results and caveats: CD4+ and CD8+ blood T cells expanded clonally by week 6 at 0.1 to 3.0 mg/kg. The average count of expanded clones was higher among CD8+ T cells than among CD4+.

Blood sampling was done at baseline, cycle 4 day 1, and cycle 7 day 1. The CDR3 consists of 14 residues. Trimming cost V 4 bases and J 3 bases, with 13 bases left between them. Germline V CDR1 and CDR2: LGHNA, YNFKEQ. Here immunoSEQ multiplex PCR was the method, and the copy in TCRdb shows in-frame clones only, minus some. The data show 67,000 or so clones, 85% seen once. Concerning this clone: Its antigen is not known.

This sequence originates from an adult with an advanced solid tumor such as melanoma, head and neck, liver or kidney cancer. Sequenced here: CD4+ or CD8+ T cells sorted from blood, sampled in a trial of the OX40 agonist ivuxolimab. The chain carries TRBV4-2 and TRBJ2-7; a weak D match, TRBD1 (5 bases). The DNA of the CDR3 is TGTGCCAGCAGCCCCCTCGGCCAGGGCTACGAGCAGTACTTC. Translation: CASSPLGQGYEQYF.